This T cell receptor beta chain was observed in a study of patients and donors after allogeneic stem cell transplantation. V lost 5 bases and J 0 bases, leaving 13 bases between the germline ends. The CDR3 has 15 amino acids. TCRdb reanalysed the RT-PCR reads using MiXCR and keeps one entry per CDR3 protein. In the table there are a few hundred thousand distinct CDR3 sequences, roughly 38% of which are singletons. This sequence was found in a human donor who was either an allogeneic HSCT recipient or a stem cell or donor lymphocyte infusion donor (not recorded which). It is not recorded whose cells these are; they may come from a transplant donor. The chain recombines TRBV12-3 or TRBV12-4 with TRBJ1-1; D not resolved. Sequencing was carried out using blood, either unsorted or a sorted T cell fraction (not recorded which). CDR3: CASSARGRMNTEAFF. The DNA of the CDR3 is TGTGCCAGCAGTGCCAGAGGCAGGATGAACACTGAAGCTTTCTTT.